The entry below gives a single TCR beta chain sequence along with its context. Other DNA variants within this sample encode the same CDR3. Some clones are missing from TCRdb's copy, which holds only in-frame ones; the method was immunoSEQ multiplex PCR. The repertoire holds about 2 million clones, approximately 94% seen once, with around 1.2% in the top ten. Cells designated naive CD8 were CD45RO-negative and were positively selected for CCR7, with terminally differentiated effector memory CD45RA+ cells excluded. The entry originates in a study of shared clonotypes between healthy human individuals. V gave up 5 bases and J gave up 0 bases, with 8 bases separating them. CDR1 and CDR2 (germline): LNHDA, SQIVND (reference sequence). CDR3 size: 14 residues.

The TCR originated in a man aged 18 to 30 in good health. Sequenced: naive CD8+ T cells sorted from blood. This chain uses TRBV19 with TRBJ2-1, with D hard to call. The CDR3 DNA is TGTGCCAGTAGTTGGAGAGGCTCCTACAATGAGCAGTTCTTC. Translated: CASSWRGSYNEQFF. Drawing the rest from reference TRBV19 and TRBJ2-1, the complete variable domain is DGGITQSPKYLFRKEGQNVTLSCEQNLNHDAMYWYRQDPGQGLRLIYYSQIVNDFQKGDIAEGYSVSREKKESFPLTVTSAQKNPTAFYLCASSWRGSYNEQFFGPGTRLTVL.